This T cell receptor beta chain was profiled in a study of OX40 agonist ivuxolimab in advanced cancers. Overall study: Previous treatment with anti-PD-1, anti-PD-L1 or anti-CTLA-4 therapy was allowed; more than 35% had received some.

The CDR3 extends over 14 amino acids. Per germline, CDR1 SGDLS and CDR2 YYNGEE. V lost 3 bases, J lost 8 bases, and 14 bases lay in between. Comments on this clone: Its antigen is undetermined.

The table came from immunoSEQ multiplex PCR; TCRdb's copy has only in-frame clones and leaves some out. The table records around 78,000 clones, around 87% of them present only once. General study findings and limits: Expanded peripheral T-cell antigen specificity went undetermined. Clonal expansion from baseline to week 6 occurred in both CD4+ and CD8+ T cells.

The chain links TRBV9 to TRBJ2-2, with D uncertain. The source material was CD4+ or CD8+ T cells sorted from blood, sampled in a trial of the OX40 agonist ivuxolimab. The source is an adult with an advanced solid tumor such as melanoma, head and neck, liver or kidney cancer. The CDR3 DNA reads as TGTGCCAGCAGCGCCGATCAAAGGTGGGGGGAGCTGTTTTTT. As protein: CASSADQRWGELFF.